This T cell receptor beta chain emerged from a study of CXCR4 blockade with PD-1 therapy in pancreatic cancer (dated by TCRdb to about 2019). Looking at the study overall: Multiplex immunohistochemistry and TCRbeta immunosequencing of resected pancreatic ductal adenocarcinoma were combined in the study with ex vivo slice culture in which PD-1 and CXCR4 blockade were tested. To look at intratumoral heterogeneity, the researchers TCR-sequenced two geographically distinct regions from each of 6 or 7 tumors. Beyond this particular receptor, the publication reports: Tumors showed clonal expansion, with mean productive clonality roughly 0.13 versus 0.045 in healthy blood, but clonality did not correlate with survival. A strong correlation was found between amino acid clone frequency and the number of distinct nucleotide rearrangements encoding each amino acid clone, suggesting convergent selection by common tumor antigens. Because only TCRbeta chains were sequenced, true antigen-specificity overlap among the convergent dominant clones remained unconfirmed, awaiting paired alpha-beta single-cell sequencing.

In this sample, this clone turned up a few times. Which antigen it targets is not known. An end of the junction does not agree with germline; a read error may underlie this. The patients who supplied the archived tumor blocks had received no neoadjuvant therapy before resection. For the preserved-tissue arm, the study drew on more than 29 surgical resection samples taken from approximately 24 pancreatic ductal adenocarcinoma patients who had not been treated previously. DNA for the resection arm was extracted from ten 5-micron curls of FFPE tumor lying next to the multiplex immunohistochemistry slide. Extracted DNA was used for immunosequencing of TCRbeta CDR3 regions with the immunoSEQ Assay at Adaptive Biotechnologies. The source study handled its data this way. To measure the absolute abundance of each unique TCRbeta CDR3, the sequences were collapsed and filtered. Clonality was defined as 1 minus Pielou's evenness, computed on productive in-frame rearrangements only. For regional overlap, the top 100 nucleotide rearrangements were followed across paired samples, and the Morisita index was used to compare paired samples against unrelated samples. The immunoSEQ Rearrangement Details tool was used to assess convergence of nucleotide rearrangements onto identical amino acid sequences. Drawn from immuneACCESS, this table holds only the in-frame rearrangements with V and J called that TCRdb kept. Clones are partly lost; checked studies trace under half to an unresolved V gene and leave the rest unexplained. From that table come the V and J calls and clone size; the DNA was used to work out D and trimming. Recorded for this sample are about 540 clones; roughly 45% of them occurred a single time. The ten top clones hold roughly 25% of the sample.

The cysteine opens and the phenylalanine closes a CDR3 of 12 amino acids. Just CDR3 DNA is preserved here, 36 bases in frame from base 1. CDR1 and CDR2 (MNHNS, SASEGT) derive from the germline V gene. Recombination connected TRBV6-1 to TRBJ1-1; no confident D gene assignment can be made. This sequence originates from a human donor with pancreatic ductal adenocarcinoma. The sample comprised tumor tissue. The CDR3 protein: CAISEDLTEAFF. The nucleotide sequence reads as follows: TGTGCCATCAGTGAAGACCTCACTGAAGCTTTCTTT.